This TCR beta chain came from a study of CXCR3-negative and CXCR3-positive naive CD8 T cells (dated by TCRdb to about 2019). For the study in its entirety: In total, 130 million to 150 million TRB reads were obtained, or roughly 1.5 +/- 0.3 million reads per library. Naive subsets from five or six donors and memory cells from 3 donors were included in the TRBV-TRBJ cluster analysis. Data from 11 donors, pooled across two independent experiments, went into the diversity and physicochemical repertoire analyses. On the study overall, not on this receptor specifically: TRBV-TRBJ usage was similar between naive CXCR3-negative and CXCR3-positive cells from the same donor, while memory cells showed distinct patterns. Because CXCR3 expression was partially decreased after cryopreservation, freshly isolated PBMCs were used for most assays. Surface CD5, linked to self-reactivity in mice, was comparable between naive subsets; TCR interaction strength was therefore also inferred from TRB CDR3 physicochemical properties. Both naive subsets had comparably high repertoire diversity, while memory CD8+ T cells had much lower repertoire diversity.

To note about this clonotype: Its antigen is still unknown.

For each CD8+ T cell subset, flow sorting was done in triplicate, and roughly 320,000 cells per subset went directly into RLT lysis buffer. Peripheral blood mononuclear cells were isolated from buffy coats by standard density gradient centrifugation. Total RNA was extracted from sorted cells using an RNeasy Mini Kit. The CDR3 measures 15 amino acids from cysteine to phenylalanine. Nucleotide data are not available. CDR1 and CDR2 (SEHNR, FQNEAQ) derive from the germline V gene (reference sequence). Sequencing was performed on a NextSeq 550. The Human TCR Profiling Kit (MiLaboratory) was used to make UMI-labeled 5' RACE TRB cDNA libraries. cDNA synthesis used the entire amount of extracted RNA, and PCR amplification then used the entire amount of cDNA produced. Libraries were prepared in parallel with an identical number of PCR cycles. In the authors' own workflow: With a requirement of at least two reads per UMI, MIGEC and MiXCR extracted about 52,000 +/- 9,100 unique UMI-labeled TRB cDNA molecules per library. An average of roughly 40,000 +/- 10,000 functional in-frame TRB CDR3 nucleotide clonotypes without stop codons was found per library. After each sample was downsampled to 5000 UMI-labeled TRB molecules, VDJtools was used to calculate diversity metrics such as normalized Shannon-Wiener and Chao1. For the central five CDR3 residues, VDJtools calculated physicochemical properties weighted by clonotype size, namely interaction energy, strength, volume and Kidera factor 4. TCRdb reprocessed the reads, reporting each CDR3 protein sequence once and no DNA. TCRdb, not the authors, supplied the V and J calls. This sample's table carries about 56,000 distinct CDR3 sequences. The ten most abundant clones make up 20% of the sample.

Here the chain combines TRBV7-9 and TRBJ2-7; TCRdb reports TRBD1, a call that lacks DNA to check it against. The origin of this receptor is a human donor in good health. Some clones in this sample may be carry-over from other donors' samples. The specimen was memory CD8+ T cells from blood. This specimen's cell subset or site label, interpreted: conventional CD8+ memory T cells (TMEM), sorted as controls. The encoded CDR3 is CASSAPGQGRYEQYF.